A selection of T cell receptor beta chains follows, all from one sample in a study of T cell changes during pregnancy in multiple sclerosis. Only in-frame clones appear in the TCRdb table, and some are missing; sequencing was by immunoSEQ multiplex PCR. The table has around 34,000 clones, 85% to 95% seen once. Sample: CD4+ T cells from peripheral blood mononuclear cells, taken in the second trimester of pregnancy. Source of these receptors: a female donor with multiple sclerosis, enrolled in a pregnancy study. Each CDR3 is given with its conserved first and last residue. Clone size is stated in some rows and not others, as once, few, many or a class when expanded.

V gene,J gene,clone size,CDR3 protein
TRBV5-1,TRBJ2-3,-,CASSLTSGSTRREYF
TRBV9,TRBJ2-7,-,CASSEGTGLANEQYF
TRBV7-9,TRBJ1-3,-,CASSLRDRGVGGNTIYF
TRBV18,TRBJ2-3,-,CASSNREGFTDTQYF
TRBV4-3,TRBJ2-1,-,CASSQAGSSYNEQFF
TRBV11-2,TRBJ1-1,-,CASSRWARQGEAFF
TRBV7-3,TRBJ2-7,-,CASSFNRDSSEQYF
TRBV5-8,TRBJ1-3,few,CASSLWGESSGNTIYF
TRBV12-5,TRBJ2-2,-,CASRGSVDTGELFF
TRBV6-5,TRBJ2-3,-,CASSYGPSTDTQYF
TRBV7-2,TRBJ1-4,once,CASSYGGGRGEKLFF
TRBV18,TRBJ2-2,-,CASSTGQSTGELFF
TRBV6-5,TRBJ1-2,once,CASRGAALIDGYTF
TRBV6-5,TRBJ2-1,-,CASSRSGGEGEQFF
TRBV10-3,TRBJ1-3,-,CAISESGSDRGTGNTIYF
TRBV7-8,TRBJ2-7,-,CASSLRTGIYEQYF
TRBV5-1,TRBJ2-1,-,CASSLQGGRAYNEQFF
TRBV18,TRBJ1-1,-,CASSPVPGQGTMGPNTEAFF
TRBV28,TRBJ2-1,-,CATGLSGSNEQFF
TRBV28,TRBJ1-5,-,CASRLSDRGEEPQHF
TRBV7-9,TRBJ1-2,-,CASRHRGDYGYTF
TRBV5-1,TRBJ2-7,-,CASSSRSSGGTTSVEQYF
TRBV6-5,TRBJ2-3,-,CASSLISGGASTQYF
TRBV29-1,TRBJ2-3,-,CSARTGGDTQYF
TRBV11-1,TRBJ1-6,-,CASSDRGPGSSYNSPLHF